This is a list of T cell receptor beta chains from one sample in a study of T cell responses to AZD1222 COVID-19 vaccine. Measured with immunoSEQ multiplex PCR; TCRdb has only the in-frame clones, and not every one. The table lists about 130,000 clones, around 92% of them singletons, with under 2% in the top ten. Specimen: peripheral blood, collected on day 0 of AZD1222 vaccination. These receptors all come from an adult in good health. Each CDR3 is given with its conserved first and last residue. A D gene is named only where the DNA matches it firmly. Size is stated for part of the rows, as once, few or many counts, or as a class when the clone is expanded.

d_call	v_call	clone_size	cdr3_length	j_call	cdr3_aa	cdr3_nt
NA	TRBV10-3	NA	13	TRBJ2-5	CAISEFGGETQYF	TGTGCCATCAGTGAGTTTGGGGGAGAGACCCAGTACTTC
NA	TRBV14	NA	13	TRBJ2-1	CASSLAGYNEQFF	TGTGCCAGCAGCCTTGCGGGCTACAATGAGCAGTTCTTC
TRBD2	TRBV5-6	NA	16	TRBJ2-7	CASSLAGGISPYEQYF	TGTGCCAGCAGCTTGGCCGGGGGGATATCGCCCTACGAGCAGTACTTC
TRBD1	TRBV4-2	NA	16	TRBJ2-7	CASSLSTGGRLYEQYF	TGTGCCAGCAGCCTCAGTACAGGGGGCAGACTCTACGAGCAGTACTTC
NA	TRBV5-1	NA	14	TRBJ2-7	CASSLEVFTYEQYF	TGCGCCAGCAGCTTGGAGGTTTTTACCTACGAGCAGTACTTC
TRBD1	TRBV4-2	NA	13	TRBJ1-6	CASGGTGIAPLHF	TGTGCCAGCGGCGGGACAGGGATCGCACCCCTCCACTTT
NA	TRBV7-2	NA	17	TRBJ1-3	CASSLGYVSFSGNTIYF	TGTGCCAGCAGCCTTGGCTACGTATCCTTCTCTGGAAACACCATATATTTT
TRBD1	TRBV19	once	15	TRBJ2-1	CASSPWTGYMDEQFF	TGTGCCAGCAGCCCCTGGACAGGGTATATGGATGAGCAGTTCTTC
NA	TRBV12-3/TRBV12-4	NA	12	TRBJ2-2	CASSDNTGELFF	TGTGCCAGCTCTGATAACACCGGGGAGCTGTTTTTT
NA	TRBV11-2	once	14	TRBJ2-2	CASSLVRNTGELFF	TGTGCCAGCAGCTTAGTCAGGAACACCGGGGAGCTGTTTTTT
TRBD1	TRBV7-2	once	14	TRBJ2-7	CASSLAGTGYEQYF	TGTGCCAGCAGCTTAGCGGGGACAGGGTACGAGCAGTACTTC
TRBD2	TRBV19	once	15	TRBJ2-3	CASSIGAGGTDTQYF	TGTGCCAGTAGTATAGGGGCGGGGGGCACAGATACGCAGTATTTT
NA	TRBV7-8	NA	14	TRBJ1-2	CASSRDRPHYGYTF	TGTGCCAGCAGCCGAGACAGACCTCACTATGGCTACACCTTC
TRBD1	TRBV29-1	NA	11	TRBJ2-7	CSVVRGLKQYF	TGCAGCGTTGTCAGGGGGTTGAAGCAGTACTTC
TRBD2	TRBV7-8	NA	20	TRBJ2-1	CASSLETVAPGLAAYNEQFF	TGTGCCAGCAGCTTGGAGACCGTGGCACCGGGACTAGCGGCCTACAATGAGCAGTTCTTC
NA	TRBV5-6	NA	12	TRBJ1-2	CASSFPSGGYTF	TGTGCCAGCAGCTTCCCGTCGGGCGGCTACACCTTC
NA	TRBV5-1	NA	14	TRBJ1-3	CASSLAISGNTIYF	TGCGCCAGCAGCTTGGCCATCTCTGGAAACACCATATATTTT
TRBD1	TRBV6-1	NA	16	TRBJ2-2	CASSVTQGASAGELFF	TGTGCCAGCAGTGTCACACAGGGGGCGTCCGCCGGGGAGCTGTTTTTT
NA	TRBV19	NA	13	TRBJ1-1	CASSPPGDTEAFF	TGTGCCAGTAGTCCTCCTGGGGACACTGAAGCTTTCTTT
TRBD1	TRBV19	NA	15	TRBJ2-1	CASSITGGSYNEQFF	TGTGCCAGTAGTATAACAGGGGGCTCCTACAATGAGCAGTTCTTC